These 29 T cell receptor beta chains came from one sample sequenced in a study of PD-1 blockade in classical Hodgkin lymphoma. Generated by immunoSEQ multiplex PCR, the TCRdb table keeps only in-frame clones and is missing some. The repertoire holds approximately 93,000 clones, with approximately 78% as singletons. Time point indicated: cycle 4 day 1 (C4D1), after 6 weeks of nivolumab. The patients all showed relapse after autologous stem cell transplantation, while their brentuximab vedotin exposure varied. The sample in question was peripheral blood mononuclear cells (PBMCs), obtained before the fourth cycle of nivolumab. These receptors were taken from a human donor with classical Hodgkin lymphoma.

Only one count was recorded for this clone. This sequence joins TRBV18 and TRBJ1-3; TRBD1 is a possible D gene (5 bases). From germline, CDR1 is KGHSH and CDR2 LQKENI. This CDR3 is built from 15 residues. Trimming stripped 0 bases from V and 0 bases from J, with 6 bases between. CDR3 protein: CASSPPGTSGNTIYF. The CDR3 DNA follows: TGTGCCAGCTCACCACCAGGGACCTCTGGAAACACCATATATTTT.

The CDR3 here is CSVEHTGSPYNEQFF. The CDR3 DNA sequence: TGCAGCGTTGAGCACACAGGGAGCCCCTACAATGAGCAGTTCTTC. This chain uses TRBV29-1 with TRBJ2-1; a possible D gene is TRBD1 (6 bases). The germline V gene has CDR1 SQVTM and CDR2 ANQGSEA. The V end was cut by 3 bases, the J end by 2 bases, with 14 bases between. The CDR3 runs 15 residues.

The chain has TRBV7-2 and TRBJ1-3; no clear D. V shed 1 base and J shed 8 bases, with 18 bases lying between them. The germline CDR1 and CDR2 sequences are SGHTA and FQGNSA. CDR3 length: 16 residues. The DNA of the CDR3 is TGTGCCAGCAGCTTAGGGGTCGGGCAGCGGGGAGACACCATATATTTT. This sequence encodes CASSLGVGQRGDTIYF.

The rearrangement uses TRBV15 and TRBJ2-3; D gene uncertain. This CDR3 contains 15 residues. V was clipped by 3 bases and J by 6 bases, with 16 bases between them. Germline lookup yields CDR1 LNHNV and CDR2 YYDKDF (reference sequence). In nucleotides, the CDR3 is TGTGCCACCAGCAGTGGCGACCGCGCTCGGGATACGCAGTATTTT. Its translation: CATSSGDRARDTQYF.

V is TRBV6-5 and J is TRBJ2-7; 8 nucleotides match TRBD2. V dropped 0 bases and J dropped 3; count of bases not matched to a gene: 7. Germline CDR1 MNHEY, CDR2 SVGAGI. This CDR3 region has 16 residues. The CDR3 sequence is CASSYSSGGDFYEQYF. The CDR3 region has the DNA TGTGCCAGCAGTTACTCGAGCGGGGGAGACTTCTACGAGCAGTACTTC.

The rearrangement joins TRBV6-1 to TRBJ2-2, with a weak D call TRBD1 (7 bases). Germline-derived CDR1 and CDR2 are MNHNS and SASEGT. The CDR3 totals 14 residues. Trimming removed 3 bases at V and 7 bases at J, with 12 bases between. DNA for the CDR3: TGTGCCAGCAGTGACCAGGGGGGAGGCGGGGAGCTGTTTTTT. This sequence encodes CASSDQGGGGELFF.

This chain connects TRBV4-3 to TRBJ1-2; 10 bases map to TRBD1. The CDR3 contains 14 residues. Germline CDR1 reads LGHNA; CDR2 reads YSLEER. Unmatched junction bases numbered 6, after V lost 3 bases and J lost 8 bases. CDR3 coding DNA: TGCGCCAGCAGCCACGGGTCGACAGGGGGCGGCTACACCTTC. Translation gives CASSHGSTGGGYTF.

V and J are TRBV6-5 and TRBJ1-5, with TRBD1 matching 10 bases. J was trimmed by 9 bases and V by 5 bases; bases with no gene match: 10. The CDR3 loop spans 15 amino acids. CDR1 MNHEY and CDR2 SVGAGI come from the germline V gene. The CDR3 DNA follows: TGTGCCAGCAGTCATACCGGGACAGGGGTGGGGCCCCAGCATTTT. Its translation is CASSHTGTGVGPQHF.

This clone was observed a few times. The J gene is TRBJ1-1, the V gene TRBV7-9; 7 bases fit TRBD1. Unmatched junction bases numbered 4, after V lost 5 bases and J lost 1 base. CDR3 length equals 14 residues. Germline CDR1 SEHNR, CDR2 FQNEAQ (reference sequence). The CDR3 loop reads CASSTRDRNTEAFF. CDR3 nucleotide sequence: TGTGCCAGCAGCACACGGGACAGGAACACTGAAGCTTTCTTT. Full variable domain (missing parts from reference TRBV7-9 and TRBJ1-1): DTGVSQNPRHKITKRGQNVTFRCDPISEHNRLYWYRQTLGQGPEFLTYFQNEAQLEKSRLLSDRFSAERPKGSFSTLEIQRTEQGDSAMYLCASSTRDRNTEAFFGQGTRLTVV.

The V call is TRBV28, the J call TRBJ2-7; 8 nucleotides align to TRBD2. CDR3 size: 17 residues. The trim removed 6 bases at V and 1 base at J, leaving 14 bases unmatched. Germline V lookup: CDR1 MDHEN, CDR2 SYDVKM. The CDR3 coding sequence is TGTGCCAGCAGATCCCCTGCCGGTAGCGGGGCATCCTACGAGCAGTACTTC. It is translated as CASRSPAGSGASYEQYF.

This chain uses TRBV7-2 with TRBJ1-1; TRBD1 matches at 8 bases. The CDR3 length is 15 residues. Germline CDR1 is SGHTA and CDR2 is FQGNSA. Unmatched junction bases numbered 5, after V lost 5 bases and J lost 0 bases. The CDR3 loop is CASSLQGAMNTEAFF. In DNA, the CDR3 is TGTGCCAGCAGCCTTCAGGGGGCAATGAACACTGAAGCTTTCTTT.

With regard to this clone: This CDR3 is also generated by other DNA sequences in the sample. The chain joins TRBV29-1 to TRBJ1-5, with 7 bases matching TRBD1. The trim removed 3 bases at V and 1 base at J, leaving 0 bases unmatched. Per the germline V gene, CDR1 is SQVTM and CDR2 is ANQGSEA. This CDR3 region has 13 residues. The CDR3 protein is CSVETGSNQPQHF. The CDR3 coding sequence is TGCAGCGTTGAGACAGGGAGCAATCAGCCCCAGCATTTT. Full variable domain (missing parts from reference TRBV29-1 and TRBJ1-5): SAVISQKPSRDICQRGTSLTIQCQVDSQVTMMFWYRQQPGQSLTLIATANQGSEATYESGFVIDKFPISRPNLTFSTLTVSNMSPEDSSIYLCSVETGSNQPQHFGDGTRLSIL.

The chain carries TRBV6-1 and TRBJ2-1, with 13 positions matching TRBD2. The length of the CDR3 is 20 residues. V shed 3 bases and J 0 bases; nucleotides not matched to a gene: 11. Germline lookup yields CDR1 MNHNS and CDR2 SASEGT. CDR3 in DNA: TGTGCCAGCAGTGACGTAGGGACTAGCGGGGTTTGGAGCTCCTACAATGAGCAGTTCTTC. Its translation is CASSDVGTSGVWSSYNEQFF.

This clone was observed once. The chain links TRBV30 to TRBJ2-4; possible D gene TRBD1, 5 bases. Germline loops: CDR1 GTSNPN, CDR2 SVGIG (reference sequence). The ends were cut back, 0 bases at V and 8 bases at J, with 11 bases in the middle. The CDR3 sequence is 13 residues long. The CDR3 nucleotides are TGTGCCTGGAGTGTAGAAGTAGGGGACATTCAGTACTTC. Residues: CAWSVEVGDIQYF. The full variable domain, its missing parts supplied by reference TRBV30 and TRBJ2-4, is SQTIHQWPATLVQPVGSPLSLECTVEGTSNPNLYWYRQAAGRGLQLLFYSVGIGQISSEVPQNLSASRPQDRQFILSSKKLLLSDSGFYLCAWSVEVGDIQYFGAGTRLSVL.

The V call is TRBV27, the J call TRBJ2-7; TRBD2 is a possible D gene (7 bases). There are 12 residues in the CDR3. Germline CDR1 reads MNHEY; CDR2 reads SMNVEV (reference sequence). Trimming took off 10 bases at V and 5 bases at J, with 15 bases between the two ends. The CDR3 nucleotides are TGTGCCACGGGGGGCCTCACGAACGAGCAGTACTTC. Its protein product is CATGGLTNEQYF.

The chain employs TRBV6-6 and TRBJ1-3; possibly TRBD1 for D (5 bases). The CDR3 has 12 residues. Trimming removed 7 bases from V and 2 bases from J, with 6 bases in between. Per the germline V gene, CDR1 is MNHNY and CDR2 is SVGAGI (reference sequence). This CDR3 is CASMGPGNTIYF. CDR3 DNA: TGTGCCAGCATGGGGCCTGGAAACACCATATATTTT.

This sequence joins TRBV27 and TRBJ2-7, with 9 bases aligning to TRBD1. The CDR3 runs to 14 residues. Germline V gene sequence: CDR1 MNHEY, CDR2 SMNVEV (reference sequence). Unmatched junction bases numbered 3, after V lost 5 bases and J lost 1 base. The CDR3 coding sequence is TGTGCCAGCAGTCTGGGGACAGGGTCCTACGAGCAGTACTTC. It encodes CASSLGTGSYEQYF.

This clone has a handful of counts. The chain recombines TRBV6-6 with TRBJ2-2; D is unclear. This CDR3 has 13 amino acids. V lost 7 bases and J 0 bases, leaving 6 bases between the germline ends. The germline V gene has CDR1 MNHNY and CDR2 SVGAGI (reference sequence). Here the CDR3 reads CASIVANTGELFF. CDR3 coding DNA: TGTGCCAGCATCGTCGCGAACACCGGGGAGCTGTTTTTT.

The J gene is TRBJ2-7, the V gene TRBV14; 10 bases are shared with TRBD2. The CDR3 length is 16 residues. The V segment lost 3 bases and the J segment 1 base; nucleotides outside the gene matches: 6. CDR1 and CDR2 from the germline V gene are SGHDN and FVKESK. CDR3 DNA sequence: TGTGCCAGCAGCCAGGGCGGACTAGCGGCGTCCTACGAGCAGTACTTC. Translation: CASSQGGLAASYEQYF. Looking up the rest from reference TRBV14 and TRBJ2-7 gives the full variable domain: EAGVTQFPSHSVIEKGQTVTLRCDPISGHDNLYWYRRVMGKEIKFLLHFVKESKQDESGMPNNRFLAERTGGTYSTLKVQPAELEDSGVYFCASSQGGLAASYEQYFGPGTRLTVT.

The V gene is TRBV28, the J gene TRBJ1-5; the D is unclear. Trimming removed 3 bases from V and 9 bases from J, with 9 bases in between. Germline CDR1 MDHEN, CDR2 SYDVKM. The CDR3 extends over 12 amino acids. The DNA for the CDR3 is TGTGCCAGCAGTTTCCCCAATTGGCCCCAGCATTTT. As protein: CASSFPNWPQHF.

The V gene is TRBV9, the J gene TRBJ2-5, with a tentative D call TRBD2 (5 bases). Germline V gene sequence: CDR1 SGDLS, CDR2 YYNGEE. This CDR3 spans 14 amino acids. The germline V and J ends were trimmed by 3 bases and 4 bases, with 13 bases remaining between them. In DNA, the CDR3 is TGTGCCAGCAGCGACACTCCCGGAGGAGAGACCCAGTACTTC. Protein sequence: CASSDTPGGETQYF.

The CDR3 sequence is CASSIDSAGGPSDYNEQFF. CDR3 nucleotides: TGTGCCAGTAGTATAGATTCGGCGGGGGGGCCGTCGGACTACAATGAGCAGTTCTTC. The V call is TRBV19, the J call TRBJ2-1; 9 bases are a match to TRBD2. CDR3 length: 19 residues. Unmatched junction bases numbered 12, after V lost 0 bases and J lost 3 bases. Germline V gene sequence: CDR1 LNHDA, CDR2 SQIVND (reference sequence).

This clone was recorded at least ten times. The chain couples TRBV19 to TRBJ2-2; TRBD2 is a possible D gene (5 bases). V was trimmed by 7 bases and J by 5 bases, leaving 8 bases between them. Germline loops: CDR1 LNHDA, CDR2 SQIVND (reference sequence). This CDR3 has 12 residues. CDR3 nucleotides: TGTGCCAGTAATTCGGGGACCGGGGAGCTGTTTTTT. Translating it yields CASNSGTGELFF.

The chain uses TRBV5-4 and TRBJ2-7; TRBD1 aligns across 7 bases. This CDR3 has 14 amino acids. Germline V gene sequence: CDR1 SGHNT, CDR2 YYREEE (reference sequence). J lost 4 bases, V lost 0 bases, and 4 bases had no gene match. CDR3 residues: CASSLDRGRYEQYF. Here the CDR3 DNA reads TGTGCCAGCAGCTTGGACAGGGGAAGGTACGAGCAGTACTTC. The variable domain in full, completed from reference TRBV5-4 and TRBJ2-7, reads ETGVTQSPTHLIKTRGQQVTLRCSSQSGHNTVSWYQQALGQGPQFIFQYYREEENGRGNFPPRFSGLQFPNYSSELNVNALELDDSALYLCASSLDRGRYEQYFGPGTRLTVT.

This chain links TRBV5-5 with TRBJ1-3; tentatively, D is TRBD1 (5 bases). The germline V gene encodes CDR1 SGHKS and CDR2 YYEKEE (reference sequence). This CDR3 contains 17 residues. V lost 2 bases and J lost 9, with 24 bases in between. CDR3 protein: CASSFWGIPNNRLTIYF. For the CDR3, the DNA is TGTGCCAGCAGCTTCTGGGGGATCCCTAACAATCGACTCACCATATATTTT.

Here the CDR3 reads CASTNWAAGATEAFF. The CDR3 bases are TGTGCCAGTACTAATTGGGCGGCAGGGGCCACTGAAGCTTTCTTT. The V call is TRBV19, the J call TRBJ1-1, with D perhaps TRBD1 (6 bases). V gave up 7 bases and J gave up 4 bases, with 19 bases separating them. The CDR3 consists of 15 residues. CDR1 and CDR2 (germline): LNHDA, SQIVND (reference sequence).

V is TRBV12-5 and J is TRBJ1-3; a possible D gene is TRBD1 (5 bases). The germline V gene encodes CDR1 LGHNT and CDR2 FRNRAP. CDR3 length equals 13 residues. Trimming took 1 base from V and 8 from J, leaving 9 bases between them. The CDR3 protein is CASGLDQGDTIYF. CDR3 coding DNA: TGTGCTAGTGGTTTGGACCAAGGGGACACCATATATTTT.

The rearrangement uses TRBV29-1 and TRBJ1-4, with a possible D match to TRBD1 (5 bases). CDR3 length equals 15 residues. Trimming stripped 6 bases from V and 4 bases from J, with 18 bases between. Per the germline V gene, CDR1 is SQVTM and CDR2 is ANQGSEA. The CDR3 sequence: CSVGVGVFVNEKLFF. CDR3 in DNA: TGCAGCGTGGGGGTGGGGGTCTTTGTTAATGAAAAACTGTTTTTT.

In DNA form, the CDR3 reads TGTGCCAGCAGTTTACAGGGGCGGCGCTCTGGGGCCAACGTCCTGACTTTC. It is translated as CASSLQGRRSGANVLTF. The rearrangement joins TRBV27 to TRBJ2-6; TRBD1 is a possible D gene (6 bases). V was pared by 2 bases and J by 0 bases, with 11 bases between. The CDR3 length is 17 residues. From germline, CDR1 is MNHEY and CDR2 SMNVEV (reference sequence).